These 19 T cell receptor beta chains were sequenced from one sample in a study of T cells in localized non-small cell lung cancer. Only in-frame clones appear in the TCRdb table, and some are missing; sequencing was by immunoSEQ multiplex PCR. The sample has 1,500 to 2,000 clones; around 25% are singletons. Material: normal lung tissue next to the tumor, obtained before any cancer treatment. All receptors come from a female donor aged 60 or older with stage I squamous cell lung carcinoma.

The rearrangement uses TRBV18 and TRBJ1-6; D perhaps matches TRBD1 (5 bases). Germline assignment: CDR1 KGHSH and CDR2 LQKENI. This CDR3 comprises 15 residues. Trimming removed 4 bases from V and 8 bases from J, with 15 bases in between. The CDR3 sequence is CASSLGQGSDSPLHF. Written as DNA, the CDR3 is TGTGCCAGCTCACTCGGGCAGGGTAGTGATTCACCCCTCCACTTT.

This clone occurred a few times. The chain recombines TRBV11-3 with TRBJ1-1, with D possibly TRBD1 on 5 matching bases. The germline V gene has CDR1 SGHNT and CDR2 YENEEA. V lost 5 bases and J 1 base, leaving 11 bases between the germline ends. The CDR3 extends over 14 amino acids. The CDR3 sequence is CASSPGQGNTEAFF. CDR3 nucleotides: TGTGCCAGCAGCCCGGGGCAGGGGAACACTGAAGCTTTCTTT.

As DNA, the CDR3 is TGTGCCAGTAGACACAGGGATGGCAATCAGCCCCAGCATTTT. Translated, it gives CASRHRDGNQPQHF. This chain uses TRBV19 with TRBJ1-5; D may be TRBD1 (6 bases). The CDR3 covers 14 residues. Germline V gene sequence: CDR1 LNHDA, CDR2 SQIVND (reference sequence). V was clipped by 6 bases and J by 2 bases, with 11 bases between them.

This clone was seen only a few times. The CDR3 region is CASKDAFMNTEAFF. The CDR3 nucleotides read TGTGCCAGTAAGGACGCCTTCATGAACACTGAAGCTTTCTTT. V gene TRBV19 combines with J gene TRBJ1-1; no definite D call. The CDR3 covers 14 residues. Germline CDR1 is LNHDA and CDR2 is SQIVND (reference sequence). With 7 bases removed from V and 0 bases from J, the gap between germline ends came to 12 bases.

The chain combines TRBV29-1 with TRBJ1-2; 7 bases line up with TRBD1. J lost 8 bases, V lost 2 bases, and 11 bases had no gene match. The CDR3 extends over 14 amino acids. The germline gives CDR1 SQVTM, CDR2 ANQGSEA. The CDR3 nucleotides are TGCAGCGTTGAAAACTGGGAGGGGGCACCGGGCTACACCTTC. Translation: CSVENWEGAPGYTF.

This clone was picked up a small number of times. The gene calls are TRBV9 and TRBJ2-2, with D unresolved. The CDR3 runs to 12 residues. Germline CDR1 and CDR2: SGDLS and YYNGEE. The ends were cut back, 3 bases at V and 1 base at J, with 1 base in the middle. CDR3 coding DNA: TGTGCCAGCAGCGAGAACACCGGGGAGCTGTTTTTT. Residues: CASSENTGELFF. Complete variable domain (other parts from reference TRBV9 and TRBJ2-2): DSGVTQTPKHLITATGQRVTLRCSPRSGDLSVYWYQQSLDQGLQFLIQYYNGEERAKGNILERFSAQQFPDLHSELNLSSLELGDSALYFCASSENTGELFFGEGSRLTVL.

V usage is TRBV7-4 and J usage is TRBJ2-7, with TRBD1 identical over 8 bases. The ends lost 4 bases at V and 5 bases at J; junction bases unmatched: 4. The CDR3 has 13 residues. The V gene's germline CDR1 is SGHVT and CDR2 SQSDAQ. Here the CDR3 reads CASSSEQGDEQYF. CDR3 nucleotide sequence: TGTGCCAGCAGCTCGGAACAGGGGGACGAGCAGTACTTC.

The sample holds a few counts of this clone. The genes are TRBV30 and TRBJ1-1, with 8 bases aligning to TRBD1. Trimming removed 4 bases from V and 1 base from J; junction bases left unmatched: 5. Germline lookup yields CDR1 GTSNPN and CDR2 SVGIG (reference sequence). The CDR3 runs 14 residues. The DNA of the CDR3 is TGTGCCTGGACCTTAGGGACAGGGAACACTGAAGCTTTCTTT. Its protein product is CAWTLGTGNTEAFF.

This clone is medium-sized. The J gene is TRBJ2-5, the V gene TRBV11-3, with D possibly being TRBD2 (6 bases). The CDR3 has 15 residues. The germline V gene has CDR1 SGHNT and CDR2 YENEEA. V gave up 5 bases and J gave up 2 bases, with 15 bases separating them. CDR3 in amino acids: CASSGAASEQETQYF. Here the CDR3 DNA reads TGTGCCAGCAGCGGGGCGGCTAGCGAACAAGAGACCCAGTACTTC.

In its sample, this clone is medium-sized. The CDR3 coding sequence is TGCGCCAGCAGCCAGCTACTAGCGAGCACAGATACGCAGTATTTT. It encodes CASSQLLASTDTQYF. The chain couples TRBV4-1 to TRBJ2-3, with 7 nucleotides matching TRBD2. This CDR3 region has 15 residues. With V trimmed by 3 bases and J by 0 bases, 3 bases remained unmatched. The germline CDR1 and CDR2 sequences are MGHRA and YSYEKL.

The V and J genes are TRBV5-1 and TRBJ2-3, with TRBD1 as a possible D gene (6 bases). CDR3 length equals 15 residues. Trimming removed 6 bases at V and 3 bases at J, with 17 bases between. Germline V gene data show CDR1 as SGHRS and CDR2 as YFSETQ. The DNA for the CDR3 is TGCGCCAGCACCCCTCGTTACAGGGAGACAGATACGCAGTATTTT. Its translation is CASTPRYRETDTQYF.

The chain joins TRBV18 to TRBJ2-7; a weak D match, TRBD1 (5 bases). V lost 1 base, J lost 1 base, and 8 bases lay in between. This CDR3 comprises 14 residues. Germline values: CDR1 KGHSH, CDR2 LQKENI. This CDR3 is CASSPRQGSYEQYF. As DNA, the CDR3 is TGTGCCAGCTCACCACGGCAGGGATCCTACGAGCAGTACTTC.

This clone rates as large. The V call is TRBV6-8, the J call TRBJ2-7; possibly TRBD1 or TRBD2 for D (5 bases each). This CDR3 is 12 amino acids long. V lost 4 bases to trimming and J lost 5 bases, with 9 bases between them. The germline V gene has CDR1 MNHGY and CDR2 SAAAGT. This CDR3 reads CASSWGKDEQYF. The CDR3 nucleotides read TGTGCCAGCAGTTGGGGGAAGGACGAGCAGTACTTC.

The chain links TRBV9 to TRBJ2-5; D gene ambiguous. The CDR3 consists of 12 residues. V was shortened by 4 bases and J by 4 bases, with 8 bases between the two germline ends. CDR1 is SGDLS and CDR2 is YYNGEE in the germline V gene. Here the CDR3 reads CASSYGPETQYF. The CDR3 DNA reads TGTGCCAGCAGCTATGGACCAGAGACCCAGTACTTC.

This clone came up a few times. This chain links TRBV14 with TRBJ2-7; no definite D call. Per the germline V gene, CDR1 is SGHDN and CDR2 is FVKESK. This CDR3 spans 13 amino acids. V lost 4 bases and J lost 6, with 13 bases in between. The CDR3 nucleotides read TGTGCCAGCAGCCCTGCCCATGGCAGCGAGCAGTACTTC. Amino acid sequence: CASSPAHGSEQYF.

This clone is labeled as medium-sized (0.01 to 0.1%). The junction does not match germline at one end; this may be a read error. The V call is TRBV11-3, the J call TRBJ2-5; D remains ambiguous. The CDR3 totals 14 residues. Per germline, CDR1 SGHNT and CDR2 YENEEA. CDR3 loop: CASRLGSREETQYF. CDR3 DNA: TGTGCCAGCAGATTAGGTAGTCGGGAAGAGACCCAGTACTTC. Full variable domain (remainder filled in from reference TRBV11-3 and TRBJ2-5): EAGVVQSPRYKIIEKKQPVAFWCNPISGHNTLYWYLQNLGQGPELLIRYENEEAVDDSQLPKDRFSAERLKGVDSTLKIQPAELGDSAVYLCASRLGSREETQYFGPGTRLLVL.

The chain has TRBV10-3 and TRBJ1-1; D unresolved. Per the germline V gene, CDR1 is ENHRY and CDR2 is SYGVKD. Trimming stripped 2 bases from V and 1 base from J, with 2 bases between. The CDR3 sequence is 12 residues long. The CDR3 DNA is TGTGCCATCAGTGAGAGGAACACTGAAGCTTTCTTT. Its translation is CAISERNTEAFF.

J is TRBJ2-2 and V is TRBV30; D could derive from TRBD1 or TRBD2 (5 bases each). The V end was cut by 5 bases, the J end by 0 bases, with 7 bases between. This CDR3 region has 13 residues. Germline assignment: CDR1 GTSNPN and CDR2 SVGIG (reference sequence). CDR3 in amino acids: CAWEGPNTGELFF. CDR3 sequence (DNA): TGTGCCTGGGAGGGGCCGAACACCGGGGAGCTGTTTTTT. Filled out from reference TRBV30 and TRBJ2-2, the complete variable domain reads SQTIHQWPATLVQPVGSPLSLECTVEGTSNPNLYWYRQAAGRGLQLLFYSVGIGQISSEVPQNLSASRPQDRQFILSSKKLLLSDSGFYLCAWEGPNTGELFFGEGSRLTVL.

This clone has only a few counts. The chain is built from TRBV11-3 and TRBJ1-3; D call uncertain. The CDR3 is 16 amino acids. Germline V gene lookup returns CDR1 SGHNT and CDR2 YENEEA. Trimming took 5 bases from V and 4 from J, leaving 18 bases between them. The CDR3 nucleotides are TGTGCCAGCAGCCTCACATCTGTGGGAGCGGGAAACACCATATATTTT. Residues: CASSLTSVGAGNTIYF.